The source of this T cell receptor beta chain is a study of CD8 T cells in Susac syndrome. In the study overall: Patients with Susac syndrome, at blood draw, were therapy-naive, on corticosteroids, or on intravenous immunoglobulin alone.

RNA in amounts of about 0.45 to 1 ug was reverse transcribed with random hexamers. Amplification of TCR beta CDR3 was carried out by immunoSEQ multiplex PCR, which covered 54 Vbeta and 13 Jbeta segments. MiXCR, run by TCRdb on the immunoSEQ multiplex PCR reads, gives a single entry per CDR3 protein. The repertoire includes roughly 130,000 distinct CDR3 sequences, over 90% of them detected once, and roughly 0.14% sits in the top ten. Sequencing of TCR beta, carried out with a high-throughput approach, was applied to CD8+ and CD4+ T cells from the blood. The TEMRA cells underwent FACS enrichment, while the CD8+ and CD4+ T cells underwent negative isolation. The CDR3 extends over 14 amino acids. The V gene's germline CDR1 is GTSNPN and CDR2 SVGIG (reference sequence). J was trimmed by 8 bases and V by 7 bases; bases with no gene match: 8.

This chain uses TRBV30 with TRBJ2-1, with 13 positions matching TRBD2. The material sequenced was CD4+ T cells from PBMCs. The sequence derives from a human donor with Susac syndrome. The CDR3 DNA sequence: TGTGCCTATCGACTAGCGGGAGGATTAGATGAGCAGTTCTTC. Its protein is CAYRLAGGLDEQFF.